The 3 T cell receptor beta chains below come from one sample, sequenced in a study of blood T cell repertoires in COVID-19. Sequenced by immunoSEQ multiplex PCR; TCRdb stores in-frame clones only, minus some. The sample contains 65,000 or so clones, 80% to 90% of which appear only once. The sample was peripheral blood. The receptors were gathered from a man older than 75 with acute or convalescent COVID-19.

This clone counts as medium-sized. J is TRBJ1-6 and V is TRBV2; TRBD1 aligns across 7 bases. V was pared by 5 bases and J by 0 bases, with 19 bases of the junction left unmatched. CDR1 SNHLY and CDR2 FYNNEI come from the germline V gene. The CDR3 has 21 amino acids. This CDR3 reads CASSPTNEAGQQFSYNSPLHF. CDR3 sequence (DNA): TGTGCCAGCAGTCCTACGAACGAGGCGGGACAGCAGTTCTCCTATAATTCACCCCTCCACTTT.

The chain has TRBV5-1 and TRBJ1-1; no clear D. CDR1 and CDR2 (germline): SGHRS, YFSETQ. This CDR3 has 14 residues. V was clipped by 3 bases and J by 3 bases, with 12 bases between them. CDR3 bases: TGCGCCAGCAGCTCGACGCTCGGGGACACTGAAGCTTTCTTT. It yields the protein CASSSTLGDTEAFF. Variable domain in full (rest from reference TRBV5-1 and TRBJ1-1): KAGVTQTPRYLIKTRGQQVTLSCSPISGHRSVSWYQQTPGQGLQFLFEYFSETQRNKGNFPGRFSGRQFSNSRSEMNVSTLELGDSALYLCASSSTLGDTEAFFGQGTRLTVV.

The chain is built from TRBV7-9 and TRBJ1-1; TRBD1 is a possible D gene (5 bases). CDR1 and CDR2 from the germline V gene are SEHNR and FQNEAQ (reference sequence). CDR3 size: 12 residues. V dropped 5 bases and J dropped 10 bases, with 14 bases sitting between them. CDR3 region: CASSPLGRGAFF. The CDR3 coding sequence is TGTGCCAGCAGCCCCTTGGGGAGGGGAGCTTTCTTT.